What follows are 30 T cell receptor beta chains derived from one specimen sequenced in a study of blood T cell repertoires in COVID-19. Sequenced by immunoSEQ multiplex PCR; TCRdb stores in-frame clones only, minus some. Of a few hundred thousand clones listed, around 85% are singletons. Sequenced input: peripheral blood. Receptors originate from a woman in her 70s with COVID-19, enrolled during active disease.

The chain recombines TRBV7-3 with TRBJ2-1; D perhaps matches TRBD2 (6 bases). The CDR3 consists of 16 residues. V was cut by 0 bases and J by 0 bases, with 9 bases left in between. Germline lookup yields CDR1 SGHTA and CDR2 FQGTGA. CDR3 amino acids: CASSLTAGTSYNEQFF. The CDR3 nucleotides read TGTGCCAGCAGCTTAACGGCGGGGACCTCCTACAATGAGCAGTTCTTC.

This rearrangement joins TRBV6-2 or TRBV6-3 to TRBJ2-2; D remains unclear. Trimming took off 2 bases at V and 6 bases at J, with 13 bases between the two ends. The CDR3 is made up of 15 amino acids. CDR1 is MNHEY, CDR2 SVGEGT, per germline. The CDR3 loop is CASSYGPRRAGELFF. The CDR3 coding sequence is TGTGCCAGCAGTTACGGCCCCAGGCGAGCCGGGGAGCTGTTTTTT.

The V gene is TRBV25-1, the J gene TRBJ2-3; 7 bases line up with TRBD2. This CDR3 has 15 residues. Germline CDR1 and CDR2: MGHDK and SYGVNS. With 6 bases clipped from V and 5 bases from J, the junction kept 11 bases outside the gene matches. Here the CDR3 reads CASRGGVQGRDTQYF. The CDR3, as DNA: TGTGCCAGCAGGGGAGGGGTTCAGGGTAGAGATACGCAGTATTTT.

V gene TRBV5-6 combines with J gene TRBJ2-7; TRBD2 matches at 11 bases. Losses at the gene ends were 5 bases for V and 5 bases for J; bases not matched to a gene: 9. The germline gives CDR1 SGHDT, CDR2 YYEEEE. CDR3 size: 15 residues. CDR3 DNA sequence: TGTGCCAGCAGTAGACTAGCGGGACTCTTCAACGAGCAGTACTTC. This translates into CASSRLAGLFNEQYF.

This chain links TRBV7-2 with TRBJ1-1; D unclear. The CDR3 is made up of 16 amino acids. V shed 4 bases and J shed 0 bases, with 15 bases lying between them. CDR1 is SGHTA, CDR2 FQGNSA, per germline. Written as DNA, the CDR3 is TGTGCCAGCAGCTCGTACCCCGGGATGGTGAACACTGAAGCTTTCTTT. Its translation is CASSSYPGMVNTEAFF.

This chain joins TRBV3-1 (or the pseudogene TRBV3-2) and TRBJ1-3; 10 bases fit TRBD1. This CDR3 comprises 15 residues. The germline CDR1 and CDR2 sequences are LGHDT and YNNKEL (reference sequence). With 5 bases clipped from V and 4 bases from J, the junction kept 5 bases outside the gene matches. CDR3 loop: CASSNDRGPGNTIYF. Written as DNA, the CDR3 is TGTGCCAGCAGCAACGACAGGGGGCCAGGAAACACCATATATTTT.

The chain couples TRBV6-2 or TRBV6-3 to TRBJ1-1; D is undetermined. Germline V gene lookup returns CDR1 MNHEY and CDR2 SVGEGT. The CDR3 sequence is 15 residues long. V was shortened by 4 bases and J by 0 bases, with 12 bases between the two germline ends. CDR3 sequence: CASSSGGALNTEAFF. CDR3 nucleotides: TGTGCCAGCAGTTCCGGAGGCGCCTTGAACACTGAAGCTTTCTTT.

The chain links TRBV5-6 to TRBJ2-3; TRBD2 matches at 8 bases. CDR1 and CDR2 from the germline V gene are SGHDT and YYEEEE. CDR3 length: 14 residues. V dropped 2 bases and J dropped 2; count of bases not matched to a gene: 1. In DNA, the CDR3 is TGTGCCAGCAGCTTACTAGCGGTCACAGATACGCAGTATTTT. It encodes CASSLLAVTDTQYF.

This rearrangement joins TRBV2 to TRBJ2-2, with TRBD2 matching over 10 bases. Germline values: CDR1 SNHLY, CDR2 FYNNEI. The V segment lost 8 bases and the J segment 3 bases; nucleotides outside the gene matches: 12. This CDR3 comprises 17 residues. CDR3 region: CASHRLAGASDTGELFF. The CDR3 DNA sequence: TGTGCCAGCCACAGGCTAGCGGGAGCATCGGACACCGGGGAGCTGTTTTTT.

The chain carries TRBV10-3 and TRBJ2-1, with 11 bases aligning to TRBD2. Germline loops: CDR1 ENHRY, CDR2 SYGVKD. With V trimmed by 6 bases and J by 7 bases, 2 bases remained unmatched. This CDR3 comprises 13 residues. The CDR3 loop reads CAIRTSGGNEQFF. The DNA of the CDR3 is TGTGCCATCAGAACTAGCGGGGGTAATGAGCAGTTCTTC.

The chain uses TRBV19 and TRBJ1-5; 8 bases fit TRBD1. The CDR3 contains 13 residues. V lost 5 bases, J lost 5 bases, and 2 bases stayed unmatched. Looked up from germline, CDR1 is LNHDA and CDR2 is SQIVND (reference sequence). DNA for the CDR3: TGTGCCAGTAGTGACAGGGGTGATCAGCCCCAGCATTTT. Its protein is CASSDRGDQPQHF.

CDR3 coding DNA: TGTGCCAGCAGTCTGGCGGGCAGGGGATCACCCCTCCACTTT. Translated: CASSLAGRGSPLHF. This chain connects TRBV28 to TRBJ1-6; D possibly corresponds to TRBD1 (6 bases). The CDR3 extends over 14 amino acids. The V and J ends lost 5 bases and 10 bases respectively, with 15 bases between them. Germline loops: CDR1 MDHEN, CDR2 SYDVKM.

This clone occurred a few times. This chain uses TRBV2 with TRBJ1-5; the D is unclear. The CDR3 is 12 amino acids. Trimming stripped 3 bases from V and 7 bases from J, with 7 bases between. CDR1 and CDR2 from the germline V gene are SNHLY and FYNNEI. The CDR3 here is CASSDREQPQHF. DNA for the CDR3: TGTGCCAGCAGTGACCGTGAGCAGCCCCAGCATTTT.

The chain carries TRBV2 and TRBJ2-3; D gene unclear. V lost 1 base and J 0 bases, leaving 8 bases between the germline ends. This CDR3 region has 15 residues. Germline-derived CDR1 and CDR2 are SNHLY and FYNNEI. DNA for the CDR3: TGTGCCAGCAGTGAAGGTCAGGCGAGCACAGATACGCAGTATTTT. Translated: CASSEGQASTDTQYF.

The V and J genes are TRBV25-1 and TRBJ2-2; tentative D call: TRBD1 (6 bases). V was pared by 6 bases and J by 6 bases, with 8 bases between. CDR3 length equals 12 residues. Germline CDR1 and CDR2: MGHDK and SYGVNS. The CDR3 region is CASRWGPGELFF. CDR3 sequence (DNA): TGTGCCAGCAGATGGGGGCCCGGGGAGCTGTTTTTT.

This clone turned up a few times. V usage is TRBV28 and J usage is TRBJ2-3; a possible D gene is TRBD2 (6 bases). This CDR3 comprises 15 residues. Germline V gene data show CDR1 as MDHEN and CDR2 as SYDVKM. The V end was cut by 7 bases, the J end by 3 bases, with 17 bases between. CDR3 nucleotides: TGTGCCAGCACGCTATTGGGTGGAGGGACAGATACGCAGTATTTT. Its translation is CASTLLGGGTDTQYF.

A few counts support this clone. This sequence joins TRBV7-9 and TRBJ2-3; 11 bases agree with TRBD1. Per the germline V gene, CDR1 is SEHNR and CDR2 is FQNEAQ (reference sequence). The length of the CDR3 is 18 residues. J lost 4 bases, V lost 5 bases, and 14 bases had no gene match. DNA of the CDR3: TGTGCCAGCAGCCCGCCATTCGGACAGGGGGCCAGGGCAGATACGCAGTATTTT. Its protein is CASSPPFGQGARADTQYF.

The rearrangement links TRBV19 to TRBJ2-3; 11 nucleotides align to TRBD2. The V gene end was trimmed by 1 base and the J gene end by 3 bases; junction bases not matched to a gene: 3. The CDR3 contains 16 residues. Germline V gives CDR1 LNHDA, CDR2 SQIVND (reference sequence). In DNA form, the CDR3 reads TGTGCCAGTAGTATAGTAGCGGGGGGGCTTACAGATACGCAGTATTTT. It yields the protein CASSIVAGGLTDTQYF. Variable domain in full (rest from reference TRBV19 and TRBJ2-3): DGGITQSPKYLFRKEGQNVTLSCEQNLNHDAMYWYRQDPGQGLRLIYYSQIVNDFQKGDIAEGYSVSREKKESFPLTVTSAQKNPTAFYLCASSIVAGGLTDTQYFGPGTRLTVL.

V is TRBV13 and J is TRBJ2-6, with D possibly matching TRBD2 (7 bases). V was clipped by 8 bases and J by 4 bases, with 18 bases between them. The germline V gene has CDR1 PRHDT and CDR2 FYEKMQ (reference sequence). CDR3 size: 16 residues. The CDR3 spells CASSTLGGAGANVLTF. CDR3 coding DNA: TGTGCCAGCTCAACTTTAGGGGGGGCCGGGGCCAACGTCCTGACTTTC.

The CDR3 DNA is TGTGCCAGTAGTAGCGGGAGTGTTAATGAGCAGTTCTTC. As protein: CASSSGSVNEQFF. This chain connects TRBV19 to TRBJ2-1, with 7 nucleotides matching TRBD2. Germline V CDR1 and CDR2: LNHDA, SQIVND (reference sequence). This CDR3 contains 13 residues. Trimming removed 4 bases from V and 7 bases from J; junction bases left unmatched: 4.

The rearrangement links TRBV19 to TRBJ1-5, with TRBD1 matching 7 bases. The J segment lost 4 bases and the V segment lost 5 bases, leaving 8 bases of the junction unmatched. Germline CDR1 and CDR2: LNHDA and SQIVND (reference sequence). This CDR3 has 15 amino acids. This CDR3 reads CASSVTTGKNQPQHF. The CDR3 DNA is TGTGCCAGTAGTGTTACGACAGGGAAAAATCAGCCCCAGCATTTT.

The chain has TRBV19 and TRBJ2-1; possible D gene TRBD2, 5 bases. This CDR3 is 13 amino acids long. Germline V gene lookup returns CDR1 LNHDA and CDR2 SQIVND (reference sequence). Trimming removed 4 bases from V and 12 bases from J, with 16 bases in between. The CDR3 protein is CASSTVLGEGQFF. The CDR3 DNA follows: TGTGCCAGTAGTACCGTACTGGGAGAGGGGCAGTTCTTC.

The chain is built from TRBV7-3 and TRBJ1-6; weak D call: TRBD1 (6 bases). Trimming cost V 5 bases and J 2 bases, with 13 bases left between them. Germline V gene data show CDR1 as SGHTA and CDR2 as FQGTGA. This CDR3 region has 16 residues. CDR3 nucleotide sequence: TGTGCCAGCAGCCAAACAGGGTTTCCCTATAATTCACCCCTCCACTTT. Its protein product is CASSQTGFPYNSPLHF.

The rearrangement joins TRBV3-1 (or the pseudogene TRBV3-2) to TRBJ1-2; possible D gene TRBD1, 5 bases. The length of the CDR3 is 14 residues. V lost 4 bases to trimming and J lost 3 bases, with 12 bases between them. Per the germline V gene, CDR1 is LGHDT and CDR2 is YNNKEL (reference sequence). The CDR3 DNA sequence: TGTGCCAGCAGCCCCCACGGGGGTTACTATGGCTACACCTTC. Protein product: CASSPHGGYYGYTF.

Remarks on this clone: Additional DNA sequences in this sample encode the identical CDR3. This chain uses TRBV7-8 with TRBJ1-5; D is unresolved. Between the trimmed V and J ends, which lost 3 bases and 0 bases, there was a span of 3 bases. CDR1 is SGHVS, CDR2 FQNEAQ, per germline. The CDR3 covers 13 residues. This CDR3 is CASSLSSNQPQHF. The CDR3 bases are TGTGCCAGCAGCTTGAGTAGCAATCAGCCCCAGCATTTT.

This sequence joins TRBV3-1 (or the pseudogene TRBV3-2) and TRBJ1-5; D may be TRBD1 (5 bases). V shed 4 bases and J shed 3 bases, with 10 bases lying between them. The CDR3 is made up of 14 amino acids. Germline CDR1 is LGHDT and CDR2 is YNNKEL (reference sequence). The DNA for the CDR3 is TGTGCCAGCAGCCCTGGACAATTCAATCAGCCCCAGCATTTT. This sequence encodes CASSPGQFNQPQHF.

The chain is built from TRBV7-8 and TRBJ2-2; D may be TRBD2 (6 bases). This CDR3 has 15 residues. V lost 4 bases, J lost 5 bases, and 14 bases lay in between. CDR1 is SGHVS and CDR2 is FQNEAQ in the germline V gene. CDR3 sequence: CASSYGRAGTGELFF. Written as DNA, the CDR3 is TGTGCCAGCAGCTATGGGCGGGCGGGGACCGGGGAGCTGTTTTTT.

The rearrangement joins TRBV11-3 to TRBJ2-7; TRBD1 matches 11 bases. J gave up 3 bases and V 1 base, and 5 bases lay outside the gene matches. CDR1 and CDR2 (germline): SGHNT, YENEEA. This CDR3 comprises 16 residues. CDR3 nucleotide sequence: TGTGCCAGCAGCTTAGTCCCCGGGACAGGGGGCTACGAGCAGTACTTC. Its translation: CASSLVPGTGGYEQYF.

The rearrangement joins TRBV7-9 to TRBJ2-1; TRBD2 aligns across 10 bases. V was pared by 5 bases and J by 7 bases, with 11 bases of the junction left unmatched. CDR3 length equals 16 residues. The germline V gene has CDR1 SEHNR and CDR2 FQNEAQ (reference sequence). CDR3: CASSPTLAGVWNEQFF. CDR3 nucleotides: TGTGCCAGCAGCCCGACCCTAGCGGGAGTTTGGAATGAGCAGTTCTTC.

This clone turned up a few times. The genes are TRBV19 and TRBJ1-4, with 9 bases fitting TRBD1. V lost 7 bases and J lost 8; bases outside the gene matches: 8. The CDR3 is 14 amino acids. From germline, CDR1 is LNHDA and CDR2 SQIVND (reference sequence). This chain's CDR3 is CASTSGQGHEKLFF. In DNA, the CDR3 is TGTGCCAGTACCTCGGGACAGGGACACGAAAAACTGTTTTTT.